This TCR beta chain derives from a study of T cells in Graves' hyperthyroidism and ophthalmopathy. On the study more broadly: Upon initial diagnosis and before any treatment, peripheral blood was collected. Notes on the study in general: Most clonotypes expanded in thyroid above 0.001 were likewise present in blood.

The CDR3 runs 13 residues. Looked up from germline, CDR1 is MNHNS and CDR2 is SASEGT. The V gene lost 8 bases and the J gene lost 2 bases, with 12 bases spanning the gap. It was RNA transcripts that yielded the amplified TCR beta CDR3 regions. During a first-round RT-PCR of the TCR CDR3, the HTBI primer set was used. Using its own MiXCR run on the multiplex PCR reads, TCRdb lists one record per CDR3 protein. The data contain more than 600,000 distinct CDR3 sequences, less than 20% of them singletons. Those with hyperthyroidism were 18 to 65 years old, newly diagnosed, and ill for under 2 months. Fresh 10 ml peripheral blood yielded PBMCs. Regarding this clonotype: Its antigen is not identified.

This sequence was found in a man in his late teens or twenties with Graves' hyperthyroidism. The gene calls are TRBV6-1 and TRBJ1-1; tentatively, D is TRBD1 (5 bases). The sequenced material came from blood. DNA of the CDR3: TGTGCCAGCCAAGCAGGGAAAAACACTGAAGCTTTCTTT. Translating it yields CASQAGKNTEAFF.